Following are 28 T cell receptor beta chains from one sample sequenced in a study of blood T cell repertoires in COVID-19. Sequencing used immunoSEQ multiplex PCR; TCRdb keeps in-frame clones, though not all of them. The repertoire includes around 370,000 clones, about 93% of them detected once, and around 3.5% sits in the top ten. Sequenced input: peripheral blood. The receptors were gathered from a woman under 30 who had recovered from COVID-19.

The V gene is TRBV19, the J gene TRBJ2-2; 8 positions agree with TRBD2. V was pared by 2 bases and J by 4 bases, with 3 bases of the junction left unmatched. The germline V gene encodes CDR1 LNHDA and CDR2 SQIVND (reference sequence). The CDR3 is 15 amino acids. The CDR3 DNA is TGTGCCAGTAGTATACGCACTAGCGGCACCGGGGAGCTGTTTTTT. Its translation is CASSIRTSGTGELFF. The full variable domain, its missing parts supplied by reference TRBV19 and TRBJ2-2, is DGGITQSPKYLFRKEGQNVTLSCEQNLNHDAMYWYRQDPGQGLRLIYYSQIVNDFQKGDIAEGYSVSREKKESFPLTVTSAQKNPTAFYLCASSIRTSGTGELFFGEGSRLTVL.

V and J are TRBV10-3 and TRBJ2-7; D might be TRBD2 (5 bases). From germline, CDR1 is ENHRY and CDR2 SYGVKD. Trimming left V 0 bases short and J 6 bases short, with 15 bases between. This CDR3 has 15 amino acids. The CDR3 nucleotides are TGTGCCATCAGTGAGTCGAGGGCTAGCCTAGGCGAGCAGTACGTC. This encodes CAISESRASLGEQYV.

The chain links TRBV9 to TRBJ2-4, with 11 bases identical to TRBD2. Germline V CDR1 and CDR2: SGDLS, YYNGEE. The CDR3 totals 17 residues. After removal of 4 bases from V and 0 bases from J, the junction contained 6 bases not matched to a gene. The CDR3: CASSPRLAGLAKNIQYF. CDR3 coding DNA: TGTGCCAGCAGCCCCCGACTAGCGGGACTAGCCAAAAACATTCAGTACTTC.

The chain couples TRBV7-8 to TRBJ2-1, with TRBD2 matching over 13 bases. V lost 5 bases to trimming and J lost 2 bases; unmatched junction nucleotides: 6. The CDR3 loop spans 17 amino acids. The V gene's germline CDR1 is SGHVS and CDR2 FQNEAQ. As DNA, the CDR3 is TGTGCCAGCAGCCGACTAGCGGGAGGACCGACCTACAATGAGCAGTTCTTC. The encoded protein is CASSRLAGGPTYNEQFF.

The chain recombines TRBV20-1 with TRBJ1-1, with a tentative D call TRBD1 (5 bases). Germline CDR1 is DFQATT and CDR2 is SNEGSKA (reference sequence). Trimming shortened V by 0 bases and J by 8 bases, and 7 bases separated the two germline ends. The CDR3 covers 11 residues. The CDR3 DNA follows: TGCAGTGCTAGAGACAGGGCCGAAGCTTTCTTT. It codes for CSARDRAEAFF.

The J gene is TRBJ2-3, the V gene TRBV3-1 (or the pseudogene TRBV3-2); TRBD2 matches 11 bases. V lost 10 bases and J lost 2; bases outside the gene matches: 8. From germline, CDR1 is LGHDT and CDR2 YNNKEL (reference sequence). The CDR3 totals 15 residues. CDR3 amino acids: CATQGTSGNTDTQYF. The CDR3 DNA follows: TGTGCCACCCAAGGGACTAGCGGAAACACAGATACGCAGTATTTT.

The chain uses TRBV19 and TRBJ2-1; 9 positions agree with TRBD2. Per germline, CDR1 LNHDA and CDR2 SQIVND (reference sequence). The CDR3 contains 17 residues. Losses at the gene ends were 9 bases for V and 5 bases for J; bases not matched to a gene: 17. CDR3 sequence reads: CASRMREGRYPNNEQFF. CDR3 sequence (DNA): TGTGCCAGCCGGATGCGGGAGGGCCGCTACCCCAACAATGAGCAGTTCTTC.

This chain joins TRBV27 and TRBJ1-1; perhaps TRBD1 as D (6 bases). Germline V gene data show CDR1 as MNHEY and CDR2 as SMNVEV (reference sequence). The CDR3 contains 15 residues. Trimming left V 2 bases short and J 0 bases short, with 10 bases between. In DNA form, the CDR3 reads TGTGCCAGCAGTTTAGGGAACAGGGTGAACACTGAAGCTTTCTTT. It specifies CASSLGNRVNTEAFF.

This rearrangement joins TRBV7-9 to TRBJ2-2; 10 bases are a match to TRBD2. V was pared by 5 bases and J by 3 bases, with 3 bases of the junction left unmatched. CDR1 and CDR2 from the germline V gene are SEHNR and FQNEAQ (reference sequence). The CDR3 is made up of 15 amino acids. The CDR3, as DNA: TGTGCCAGCAGCGCCCTAGCGGGAGACACCGGGGAGCTGTTTTTT. It encodes CASSALAGDTGELFF. The variable domain in full, completed from reference TRBV7-9 and TRBJ2-2, reads DTGVSQNPRHKITKRGQNVTFRCDPISEHNRLYWYRQTLGQGPEFLTYFQNEAQLEKSRLLSDRFSAERPKGSFSTLEIQRTEQGDSAMYLCASSALAGDTGELFFGEGSRLTVL.

Worth noting for this clone: Other nucleotide sequences in the sample specify the same CDR3. V is TRBV29-1 and J is TRBJ1-1; D gene ambiguous. V was shortened by 4 bases and J by 1 base, with 10 bases between the two germline ends. Germline-derived CDR1 and CDR2 are SQVTM and ANQGSEA. The CDR3 has 13 residues. CDR3 nucleotide sequence: TGCAGCGTTGGTAGAGGGCCGAACACTGAAGCTTTCTTT. Its translation is CSVGRGPNTEAFF. The full variable domain, in which reference TRBV29-1 and TRBJ1-1 provide the parts outside the CDR3, is SAVISQKPSRDICQRGTSLTIQCQVDSQVTMMFWYRQQPGQSLTLIATANQGSEATYESGFVIDKFPISRPNLTFSTLTVSNMSPEDSSIYLCSVGRGPNTEAFFGQGTRLTVV.

V and J are TRBV5-5 and TRBJ1-1, with 7 bases fitting TRBD1. The V segment lost 2 bases and the J segment 5 bases; nucleotides outside the gene matches: 9. The germline V gene has CDR1 SGHKS and CDR2 YYEKEE (reference sequence). This CDR3 region has 15 residues. The CDR3: CASSFLTGSGTEAFF. In DNA form, the CDR3 reads TGTGCCAGCAGCTTTCTGACAGGGTCGGGAACTGAAGCTTTCTTT.

The chain recombines TRBV3-1 (or the pseudogene TRBV3-2) with TRBJ2-5; unclear D gene. The CDR3 consists of 11 residues. The germline V gene encodes CDR1 LGHDT and CDR2 YNNKEL (reference sequence). The V and J ends lost 4 bases and 5 bases respectively, with 5 bases between them. The CDR3 reads CASSLRETQYF. The CDR3 DNA reads TGTGCCAGCAGCCTCCGGGAGACCCAGTACTTC.

This chain uses TRBV5-4 with TRBJ1-4; 12 nucleotides align to TRBD1. V lost 7 bases, J lost 3 bases, and 4 bases stayed unmatched. Germline V lookup: CDR1 SGHNT, CDR2 YYREEE (reference sequence). This CDR3 is 15 amino acids long. CDR3 coding DNA: TGTGCCAGCCGGGACAGGGGGCAGGCTAATGAAAAACTGTTTTTT. This sequence encodes CASRDRGQANEKLFF.

The V gene is TRBV9, the J gene TRBJ2-2; the match to TRBD2 covers 7 bases. Germline V gene lookup returns CDR1 SGDLS and CDR2 YYNGEE. CDR3 length: 14 residues. Trimming at V came to 6 bases and at J to 2 bases, leaving 4 bases not matched to a gene. The CDR3 bases are TGTGCCAGCAAGGCTAGCGGAAACACCGGGGAGCTGTTTTTT. Translating gives CASKASGNTGELFF.

The chain links TRBV24-1 to TRBJ2-2, with D perhaps matching TRBD2 (5 bases). The germline V gene has CDR1 KGHDR and CDR2 SFDVKD. V lost 7 bases and J 3 bases, leaving 11 bases between the germline ends. The CDR3 extends over 14 amino acids. The CDR3, as DNA: TGTGCCACCAGGGATGGGAGAGACACCGGGGAGCTGTTTTTT. This sequence encodes CATRDGRDTGELFF.

The rearrangement links TRBV5-8 to TRBJ2-3; D is perhaps TRBD1 (6 bases). The CDR3 is 12 residues long. Germline CDR1 and CDR2: SGHTS and YDEGEE. Between the trimmed V and J ends, which lost 3 bases and 4 bases, there was a span of 6 bases. CDR3 sequence reads: CASSWTADTQYF. The CDR3 nucleotides read TGTGCCAGCAGCTGGACAGCAGATACGCAGTATTTT.

The genes are TRBV25-1 and TRBJ2-5; the match to TRBD1 covers 8 bases. Germline values: CDR1 MGHDK, CDR2 SYGVNS. This CDR3 has 14 amino acids. V was clipped by 6 bases and J by 5 bases; unmatched bases: 8. The CDR3 reads CASSRGQGGETQYF. In nucleotides, the CDR3 is TGTGCCAGCAGCCGAGGACAGGGCGGGGAGACCCAGTACTTC.

CDR3 in amino acids: CASNAPGASGQQFF. The DNA for the CDR3 is TGTGCCAGCAACGCTCCGGGGGCTAGCGGTCAGCAGTTCTTC. The V and J genes are TRBV6-5 and TRBJ2-1; TRBD2 is a possible D gene (7 bases). The V end was cut by 7 bases, the J end by 11 bases, with 21 bases between. The CDR3 length is 14 residues. Germline V gene sequence: CDR1 MNHEY, CDR2 SVGAGI.

This chain connects TRBV5-4 to TRBJ2-1; D is possibly TRBD2 (6 bases). The CDR3 contains 16 residues. Between the trimmed V and J ends, which lost 5 bases and 0 bases, there was a span of 15 bases. Per germline, CDR1 SGHNT and CDR2 YYREEE (reference sequence). This CDR3 is CASSSTSASSYNEQFF. DNA of the CDR3: TGTGCCAGCAGTTCGACTAGTGCCTCCTCCTACAATGAGCAGTTCTTC.

This clone was detected only a few times. V and J are TRBV6-2 or TRBV6-3 and TRBJ2-7; tentative D call: TRBD2 (6 bases). The V end was cut by 4 bases, the J end by 2 bases, with 12 bases between. The germline V gene encodes CDR1 MNHEY and CDR2 SVGEGT. The CDR3 sequence is 14 residues long. The CDR3 spells CASSWVAETYEQYV. The CDR3 DNA reads as TGTGCCAGCAGTTGGGTAGCGGAGACCTACGAGCAGTACGTC.

A note on this clone: A read error may produce the germline difference seen at one junction end. The chain joins TRBV5-1 to TRBJ1-1, with D tentatively TRBD1 (5 bases). The germline gives CDR1 SGHRS, CDR2 YFSETQ. The CDR3 loop spans 16 amino acids. CDR3 bases: TGCGCCAGCAGTTTGGGGATGGGGCAGAAGAACACTGAAGCTTTCTTT. Translation gives CASSLGMGQKNTEAFF.

The chain uses TRBV6-2 or TRBV6-3 and TRBJ2-3; tentative D call: TRBD1 (5 bases). Trimming took 6 bases from V and 3 from J, leaving 19 bases between them. Germline V gene sequence: CDR1 MNHEY, CDR2 SVGEGT. CDR3 length: 16 residues. The CDR3 region has the DNA TGTGCCAGCAGCCTAAGTCTGGCGGCAGGGACAGATACGCAGTATTTT. Translated, it gives CASSLSLAAGTDTQYF.

The chain links TRBV18 to TRBJ2-1, with D hard to call. The ends were cut back, 8 bases at V and 4 bases at J, with 15 bases in the middle. The length of the CDR3 is 14 residues. Germline loops: CDR1 KGHSH, CDR2 LQKENI. The CDR3 DNA reads TGTGCCAGCCTCGAGCCCACGAAATACAATGAGCAGTTCTTC. As protein: CASLEPTKYNEQFF.

The genes are TRBV19 and TRBJ1-5; D is possibly TRBD1 (5 bases). The CDR3 extends over 14 amino acids. V was cut by 7 bases and J by 4 bases, with 14 bases left in between. The V gene's germline CDR1 is LNHDA and CDR2 SQIVND (reference sequence). The CDR3 loop reads CASNTGVRNQPQHF. The CDR3, as DNA: TGTGCCAGTAATACGGGGGTTCGGAATCAGCCCCAGCATTTT. Variable domain in full (rest from reference TRBV19 and TRBJ1-5): DGGITQSPKYLFRKEGQNVTLSCEQNLNHDAMYWYRQDPGQGLRLIYYSQIVNDFQKGDIAEGYSVSREKKESFPLTVTSAQKNPTAFYLCASNTGVRNQPQHFGDGTRLSIL.

The chain recombines TRBV6-2 or TRBV6-3 with TRBJ2-1, with no clear D. Trimming pared 2 bases from V and 9 bases from J, leaving 8 bases between. This CDR3 region has 12 residues. Germline CDR1 and CDR2: MNHEY and SVGEGT. CDR3 nucleotides: TGTGCCAGCAGTTACGTTGCAGGTGAGCAGTTCTTC. Translation gives CASSYVAGEQFF.

This chain uses TRBV27 with TRBJ1-5, with TRBD1 matching over 7 bases. Trimming removed 4 bases from V and 1 base from J; junction bases left unmatched: 1. CDR3 length: 14 amino acids. Germline CDR1 and CDR2: MNHEY and SMNVEV (reference sequence). The chain's CDR3 is CASSYRGSNQPQHF. In DNA form, the CDR3 reads TGTGCCAGCAGTTACAGGGGAAGCAATCAGCCCCAGCATTTT.

The chain has TRBV11-3 and TRBJ2-5; no definite D call. Deletions cut 5 bases from V and 4 bases from J, with 11 bases between. CDR3 size: 13 residues. Germline assignment: CDR1 SGHNT and CDR2 YENEEA. As DNA, the CDR3 is TGTGCCAGCAGCCGCTTTCGAGGAGAGACCCAGTACTTC. This encodes CASSRFRGETQYF.

This sequence joins TRBV15 and TRBJ1-6, with a tentative D call TRBD1 (5 bases). Germline values: CDR1 LNHNV, CDR2 YYDKDF (reference sequence). This CDR3 is 15 amino acids long. Trimming pared 0 bases from V and 7 bases from J, leaving 10 bases between. The CDR3 DNA reads as TGTGCCACCAGCAGAGATAAGGGGTACAATTCACCCCTCCACTTT. As protein: CATSRDKGYNSPLHF.